Reported below is one T cell receptor (beta chain). Its antigen is undetermined. This CDR3 contains 13 residues. Germline V gene sequence: CDR1 DFQATT, CDR2 SNEGSKA (reference sequence). V lost 5 bases to trimming and J lost 0 bases, with 9 bases between them. Scientists ran DNA taken from cultured CD4+ T cells through the Oncomine TCR Beta short-read assay for sequencing. TCRdb re-analysed the PCR reads in MiXCR, keeping a single row per CDR3 protein. The sample lists 15,000 to 17,000 distinct CDR3 sequences, around 48% occurring once. Indicated treatment: approximately 9-day PBMC culture with coronavirus spike peptide pools or control peptides (ViraFEST assay). The data originate from a study of vaccination and CD4 T cells after COVID-19. Study context: Recovered patients in the cohort numbered six men and four women, two of them Hispanic. Overlapping spike peptides of SARS-CoV-2, HCoV-NL63, HCoV-OC43 and HCoV-229E stimulated the cells. Post-vaccination specimens were collected at a median of about 66 days following dose two (range 14 to 241).

The chain couples TRBV20-1 to TRBJ2-3; either TRBD1 or TRBD2 may fit D (5 bases each). The clonotype comes from a human donor who had recovered from COVID-19. The source material was CD4+ T cells from blood, cultured in vitro, sampled before SARS-CoV-2 vaccination. The CDR3 nucleotides read TGCAGTGCTGGGGACCACAGCACAGATACGCAGTATTTT. Translating it yields CSAGDHSTDTQYF.